The 30 T cell receptor beta chains in this list originate from one sample, sequenced in a study of cytomegalovirus exposure and HLA in healthy donors. Primers for the PCR totalled 60 Vbeta and 13 Jbeta. This table comes from immunoSEQ multiplex PCR, and its TCRdb copy is limited to in-frame clones, with some not included. The table has roughly 100,000 clones, less than 85% seen once. The sequenced sample was PBMCs. The source of these receptors is a man aged 55 to 70 in good health and CMV-seronegative.

This clone is a singleton in its sample. The chain recombines TRBV12-5 with TRBJ2-3; 9 bases line up with TRBD2. Germline assignment: CDR1 LGHNT and CDR2 FRNRAP. The CDR3 is 17 residues long. J lost 1 base, V lost 0 bases, and 5 bases had no gene match. The CDR3 DNA follows: TGTGCTAGTGGTTTGGTACTGGCTAGCGGGGGCACAGATACGCAGTATTTT. Encoded protein: CASGLVLASGGTDTQYF.

The chain joins TRBV29-1 to TRBJ2-5, with D possibly being TRBD2 (7 bases). The CDR3 runs 13 residues. Germline CDR1 SQVTM, CDR2 ANQGSEA. V was trimmed by 5 bases and J by 5 bases, leaving 15 bases between them. CDR3 amino acids: CSVHGGPGETQYF. CDR3 in DNA: TGCAGCGTTCACGGGGGGCCCGGGGAGACCCAGTACTTC.

In its sample, this clone was seen a few times. The conserved phenylalanine or tryptophan normally closing the CDR3 is absent here, so this likely arose from a read error. Because the CDR3's place on the DNA is in doubt, the DNA is left out and the CDR3 is given as listed by TCRdb. This chain links TRBV29-1 with TRBJ1-1. The CDR3 totals 11 residues, both ends included. Germline V gene sequence: CDR1 SQVTM, CDR2 ANQGSEA. The CDR3 region is CSVEEPRRGHL.

This chain joins TRBV9 and TRBJ2-3, with 7 bases that match TRBD2. The junction had 5 bases not matched to a gene; V was cut back by 0 bases and J by 1 base. The CDR3 extends over 16 amino acids. CDR1 is SGDLS, CDR2 YYNGEE, per germline. CDR3 loop: CASSVEAGTGTDTQYF. The CDR3 DNA follows: TGTGCCAGCAGCGTAGAAGCGGGAACTGGCACAGATACGCAGTATTTT.

The CDR3 DNA reads as TGTGCCAGCAGCTCGGACAGATCCTACGAGCAGTACGTC. Translation: CASSSDRSYEQYV. The chain recombines TRBV5-6 with TRBJ2-7; tentatively, D is TRBD1 (6 bases). Germline lookup yields CDR1 SGHDT and CDR2 YYEEEE. With 3 bases removed from V and 1 base from J, the gap between germline ends came to 8 bases. The CDR3 contains 13 residues.

The gene calls are TRBV18 and TRBJ1-4, with 7 bases lining up with TRBD1. The V gene end was trimmed by 4 bases and the J gene end by 10 bases; junction bases not matched to a gene: 15. CDR1 KGHSH and CDR2 LQKENI come from the germline V gene. The CDR3 covers 16 residues. The CDR3 sequence is CASSLDFRTGDGKLFF. DNA for the CDR3: TGTGCCAGCTCACTCGATTTCCGGACAGGAGATGGAAAACTGTTTTTT.

The rearrangement links TRBV7-2 to TRBJ2-7, with TRBD1 matching over 10 bases. This CDR3 comprises 13 residues. Trimming cost V 5 bases and J 3 bases; bases outside gene matches: 1. Germline CDR1 is SGHTA and CDR2 is FQGNSA. CDR3 amino acids: CASSRDRGYEQYF. CDR3 bases: TGTGCCAGCAGCAGGGACAGGGGCTACGAGCAGTACTTC.

In its sample, this clone was seen once. V usage is TRBV6-5 and J usage is TRBJ2-1; D is undetermined. The germline V gene has CDR1 MNHEY and CDR2 SVGAGI. The V end was cut by 0 bases, the J end by 0 bases, with 6 bases between. This CDR3 comprises 15 residues. The CDR3 coding sequence is TGTGCCAGCAGTTACTCGACACCCTCCTACAATGAGCAGTTCTTC. Protein product: CASSYSTPSYNEQFF.

V gene TRBV30 combines with J gene TRBJ1-1; a weak D match, TRBD1 (6 bases). V lost 2 bases and J 2 bases, leaving 15 bases between the germline ends. Germline CDR1 GTSNPN, CDR2 SVGIG (reference sequence). The length of the CDR3 is 15 residues. The CDR3 DNA reads as TGTGCCTGGAGTCATCTCGGACAGACCAACACTGAAGCTTTCTTT. It yields the protein CAWSHLGQTNTEAFF.

The DNA for the CDR3 is TGTGCCAGCAGCCCCATTTATGGCTACACCTTC. Encoded protein: CASSPIYGYTF. The gene calls are TRBV2 and TRBJ1-2; no clear D gene. V lost 6 bases and J lost 5, with 7 bases in between. Germline V CDR1 and CDR2: SNHLY, FYNNEI. This CDR3 contains 11 residues. The entire variable domain, with the rest obtained from reference TRBV2 and TRBJ1-2, is as follows: EPEVTQTPSHQVTQMGQEVILRCVPISNHLYFYWYRQILGQKVEFLVSFYNNEISEKSEIFDDQFSVERPDGSNFTLKIRSTKLEDSAMYFCASSPIYGYTFGSGTRLTVV.

The chain joins TRBV11-2 to TRBJ1-1; D is unclear. The CDR3 spans 12 residues. Trimming pared 1 base from V and 5 bases from J, leaving 5 bases between. CDR1 and CDR2 from the germline V gene are SGHAT and FQNNGV. DNA for the CDR3: TGTGCCAGCAGCTTAGGTCGGACTGAAGCTTTCTTT. Protein sequence: CASSLGRTEAFF.

The rearrangement uses TRBV19 and TRBJ1-1; 8 bases agree with TRBD1. The CDR3 spans 15 residues. With V trimmed by 3 bases and J by 4 bases, 7 bases remained unmatched. Germline assignment: CDR1 LNHDA and CDR2 SQIVND (reference sequence). As DNA, the CDR3 is TGTGCCAGTAGTATCTCAGGGGGCAGGGCCACTGAAGCTTTCTTT. It is translated as CASSISGGRATEAFF.

V and J are TRBV4-2 and TRBJ2-5, with 7 bases matching TRBD2. Per germline, CDR1 LGHNA and CDR2 YNFKEQ. The CDR3 loop spans 20 amino acids. The ends lost 0 bases at V and 1 base at J; junction bases unmatched: 17. CDR3 bases: TGTGCCAGCAGCCAAGACCTCCTACCTCTGCCGGGGGGACGCCAAGAGACCCAGTACTTC. This sequence encodes CASSQDLLPLPGGRQETQYF.

The rearrangement uses TRBV29-1 and TRBJ2-7; 7 bases align to TRBD2. V trimming: 5 bases; J trimming: 1 base; junction bases outside the gene matches: 8. This CDR3 is built from 14 residues. The V gene's germline CDR1 is SQVTM and CDR2 ANQGSEA. The CDR3 coding sequence is TGCAGCGTTACGCGCGGGGAGGGATCCTACGAGCAGTACTTC. The encoded protein is CSVTRGEGSYEQYF.

This sequence joins TRBV30 and TRBJ1-5; D is unresolved. Germline lookup yields CDR1 GTSNPN and CDR2 SVGIG (reference sequence). There are 13 residues in the CDR3. V lost 4 bases and J lost 4, with 11 bases in between. The CDR3 here is CAWNRAENQPQHF. The CDR3, as DNA: TGTGCCTGGAATCGAGCGGAAAATCAGCCCCAGCATTTT.

CDR3 in DNA: TGTGCCAGCAGCGTAGGTGTAGTCTCCTACAATGAGCAGTTCTTC. This sequence encodes CASSVGVVSYNEQFF. The chain has TRBV9 and TRBJ2-1; no clear D gene. V lost 0 bases and J lost 0, with 7 bases in between. This CDR3 has 15 amino acids. The germline CDR1 and CDR2 sequences are SGDLS and YYNGEE.

The V and J genes are TRBV21-1 and TRBJ1-2; the DNA was not compared with TRBD1, the D call given in the table. TRBV21-1 is designated a pseudogene. This CDR3 is built from 11 residues. The CDR3 region has the DNA TGTGCCACACAGGGGGCCTATGGCTACACCTTC. This sequence encodes CATQGAYGYTF.

The chain combines TRBV9 with TRBJ1-5; D not certain. CDR3 length: 15 amino acids. The germline CDR1 and CDR2 sequences are SGDLS and YYNGEE. The V end lost 1 base, the J end lost 2 bases, and 10 bases lay between the germline ends. The CDR3 is CASSVSGEGNQPQHF. DNA for the CDR3: TGTGCCAGCAGCGTAAGCGGTGAAGGCAATCAGCCCCAGCATTTT. Looking up the rest from reference TRBV9 and TRBJ1-5 gives the full variable domain: DSGVTQTPKHLITATGQRVTLRCSPRSGDLSVYWYQQSLDQGLQFLIQYYNGEERAKGNILERFSAQQFPDLHSELNLSSLELGDSALYFCASSVSGEGNQPQHFGDGTRLSIL.

The rearrangement links TRBV6-1 to TRBJ2-3, with 11 bases lining up with TRBD2. The germline V gene has CDR1 MNHNS and CDR2 SASEGT. The V segment lost 6 bases and the J segment 5 bases; nucleotides outside the gene matches: 1. CDR3 length: 13 residues. The CDR3 reads CASRLAGGDTQYF. Here the CDR3 DNA reads TGTGCCAGCAGGCTAGCGGGGGGAGATACGCAGTATTTT.

V is TRBV5-6 and J is TRBJ1-2; TRBD1 might be the D (5 bases). The ends were cut back, 3 bases at V and 4 bases at J, with 13 bases in the middle. Germline V lookup: CDR1 SGHDT, CDR2 YYEEEE. The CDR3 loop spans 14 amino acids. The DNA of the CDR3 is TGTGCCAGCAGCTATGGGCGGCAGGGCTATGGCTACACCTTC. As protein: CASSYGRQGYGYTF.

The chain carries TRBV30 and TRBJ1-1; 10 bases agree with TRBD1. CDR1 is GTSNPN, CDR2 SVGIG, per germline (reference sequence). This CDR3 comprises 15 residues. The V and J ends lost 2 bases and 1 base, in that order; junction bases with no gene match: 4. In nucleotides, the CDR3 is TGTGCCTGGAGTCTGACAGGGGGCTCGAACACTGAAGCTTTCTTT. Translated: CAWSLTGGSNTEAFF. Looking up the rest from reference TRBV30 and TRBJ1-1 gives the full variable domain: SQTIHQWPATLVQPVGSPLSLECTVEGTSNPNLYWYRQAAGRGLQLLFYSVGIGQISSEVPQNLSASRPQDRQFILSSKKLLLSDSGFYLCAWSLTGGSNTEAFFGQGTRLTVV.

V and J are TRBV4-2 and TRBJ2-5; no firm D call. The CDR3 is made up of 13 amino acids. V lost 3 bases and J lost 1, with 6 bases in between. CDR1 is LGHNA and CDR2 is YNFKEQ in the germline V gene. The CDR3 is CASSQGFQETQYF. DNA of the CDR3: TGTGCCAGCAGCCAGGGCTTCCAAGAGACCCAGTACTTC.

V usage is TRBV21-1 and J usage is TRBJ1-1; no check of the table's D call, TRBD1, against the DNA was made. TRBV21-1 is classified as a pseudogene. The CDR3 is made up of 17 amino acids. The CDR3 DNA reads TGTGCCAGCAAATACCCGGGACAGGGCCCTAGGGACACTGAAGCTTTCTTT. Encoded protein: CASKYPGQGPRDTEAFF.

In this sample, this clone turned up a few times. The J gene is TRBJ1-1, the V gene TRBV11-2; 7 bases are a match to TRBD1. The CDR3 extends over 14 amino acids. The J segment lost 5 bases and the V segment lost 4 bases, leaving 7 bases of the junction unmatched. Germline V gene sequence: CDR1 SGHAT, CDR2 FQNNGV. DNA for the CDR3: TGTGCCAGCAGCTCCCACAGGGGACGGACTGAAGCTTTCTTT. Amino acid sequence: CASSSHRGRTEAFF.

In this sample, this clone turned up a few times. This chain uses TRBV5-8 with TRBJ1-5; D is perhaps TRBD1 (6 bases). CDR3 length: 14 residues. The germline V gene has CDR1 SGHTS and CDR2 YDEGEE. Trimming took 4 bases from V and 5 from J, leaving 13 bases between them. CDR3 amino acids: CASSPNRVDQPQHF. Written as DNA, the CDR3 is TGTGCCAGCAGCCCAAACAGGGTGGATCAGCCCCAGCATTTT.

This chain links TRBV30 with TRBJ2-2; D is possibly TRBD1 (6 bases). The V end was cut by 3 bases, the J end by 4 bases, with 21 bases between. The length of the CDR3 is 17 residues. Germline V lookup: CDR1 GTSNPN, CDR2 SVGIG (reference sequence). The CDR3 here is CAWRDIMRQASTGELFF. DNA of the CDR3: TGTGCCTGGAGGGACATTATGAGACAGGCGAGCACCGGGGAGCTGTTTTTT.

The chain uses TRBV7-2 and TRBJ2-7; D uncertain. V was clipped by 4 bases and J by 1 base, with 11 bases between them. In germline, CDR1 is SGHTA, CDR2 FQGNSA. There are 14 residues in the CDR3. Written as DNA, the CDR3 is TGTGCCAGCAGCTCCGATCGGGTTTCCTACGAGCAGTACTTC. Translation: CASSSDRVSYEQYF.

The rearrangement uses TRBV28 and TRBJ1-3; perhaps TRBD1 as D (6 bases). This CDR3 is built from 16 residues. Germline V gene data show CDR1 as MDHEN and CDR2 as SYDVKM. V was shortened by 5 bases and J by 0 bases, with 14 bases between the two germline ends. CDR3 loop: CASSRRGGSSGNTIYF. CDR3 nucleotide sequence: TGTGCCAGCAGTCGACGTGGGGGCAGCTCTGGAAACACCATATATTTT.

The chain uses TRBV9 and TRBJ2-3, with a weak D call TRBD2 (7 bases). V lost 0 bases to trimming and J lost 1 base, with 9 bases between them. The germline V gene has CDR1 SGDLS and CDR2 YYNGEE. This CDR3 is built from 15 residues. The CDR3 is CASSVVGGGTDTQYF. CDR3 nucleotide sequence: TGTGCCAGCAGCGTAGTAGGGGGGGGCACAGATACGCAGTATTTT.

The rearrangement links TRBV7-2 to TRBJ1-2; the D is unclear. Germline V lookup: CDR1 SGHTA, CDR2 FQGNSA. Trimming shortened V by 7 bases and J by 1 base, and 10 bases separated the two germline ends. The CDR3 contains 13 residues. For the CDR3, the DNA is TGTGCCAGCACGGAGGCATATAACTATGGCTACACCTTC. As protein: CASTEAYNYGYTF. Using reference TRBV7-2 and TRBJ1-2 for the parts outside the CDR3, the full variable domain is GAGVSQSPSNKVTEKGKDVELRCDPISGHTALYWYRQSLGQGLEFLIYFQGNSAPDKSGLPSDRFSAERTGGSVSTLTIQRTQQEDSAVYLCASTEAYNYGYTFGSGTRLTVV.